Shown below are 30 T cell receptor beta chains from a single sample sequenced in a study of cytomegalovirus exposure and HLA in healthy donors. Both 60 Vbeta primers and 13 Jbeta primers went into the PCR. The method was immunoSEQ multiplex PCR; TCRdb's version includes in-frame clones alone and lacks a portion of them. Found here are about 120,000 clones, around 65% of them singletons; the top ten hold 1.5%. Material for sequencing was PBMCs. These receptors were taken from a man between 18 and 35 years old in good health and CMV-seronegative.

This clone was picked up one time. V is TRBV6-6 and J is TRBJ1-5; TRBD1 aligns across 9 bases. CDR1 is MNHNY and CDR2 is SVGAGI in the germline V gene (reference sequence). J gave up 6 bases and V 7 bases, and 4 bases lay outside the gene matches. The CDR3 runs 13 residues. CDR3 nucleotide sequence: TGTGCCAGCAACAGGGGGCGAAGTCAGCCCCAGCATTTT. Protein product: CASNRGRSQPQHF.

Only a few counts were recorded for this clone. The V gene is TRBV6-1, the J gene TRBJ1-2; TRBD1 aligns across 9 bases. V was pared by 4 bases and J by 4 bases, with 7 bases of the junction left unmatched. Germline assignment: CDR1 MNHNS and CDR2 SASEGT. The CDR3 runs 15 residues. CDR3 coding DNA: TGTGCCAGCAGTGGGGGACAGGGACGATTCTATGGCTACACCTTC. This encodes CASSGGQGRFYGYTF.

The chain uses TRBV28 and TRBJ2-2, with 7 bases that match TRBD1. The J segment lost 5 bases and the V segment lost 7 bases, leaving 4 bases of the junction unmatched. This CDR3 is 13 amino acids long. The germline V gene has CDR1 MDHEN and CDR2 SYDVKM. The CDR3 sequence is CASNGRGTGELFF. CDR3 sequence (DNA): TGTGCCAGCAATGGCAGGGGGACCGGGGAGCTGTTTTTT.

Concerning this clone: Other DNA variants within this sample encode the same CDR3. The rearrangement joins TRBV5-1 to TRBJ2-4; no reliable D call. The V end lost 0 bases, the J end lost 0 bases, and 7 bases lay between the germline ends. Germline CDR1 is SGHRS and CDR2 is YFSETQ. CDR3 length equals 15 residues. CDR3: CASSLGLIAKNIQYF. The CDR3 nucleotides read TGCGCCAGCAGCTTGGGACTTATAGCCAAAAACATTCAGTACTTC.

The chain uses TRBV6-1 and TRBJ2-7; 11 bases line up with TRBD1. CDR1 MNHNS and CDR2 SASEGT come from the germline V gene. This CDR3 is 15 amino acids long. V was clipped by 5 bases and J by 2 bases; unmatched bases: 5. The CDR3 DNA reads TGTGCCAGCAGTAGGGACAGGGGGTCAACCTACGAGCAGTACTTC. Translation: CASSRDRGSTYEQYF.

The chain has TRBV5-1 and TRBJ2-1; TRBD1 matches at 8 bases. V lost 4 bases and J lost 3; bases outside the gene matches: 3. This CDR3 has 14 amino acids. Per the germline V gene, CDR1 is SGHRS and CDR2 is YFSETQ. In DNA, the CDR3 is TGCGCCAGCAGCCCTACAGGGGGCTACAATGAGCAGTTCTTC. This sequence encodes CASSPTGGYNEQFF. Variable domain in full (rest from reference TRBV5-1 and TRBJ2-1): KAGVTQTPRYLIKTRGQQVTLSCSPISGHRSVSWYQQTPGQGLQFLFEYFSETQRNKGNFPGRFSGRQFSNSRSEMNVSTLELGDSALYLCASSPTGGYNEQFFGPGTRLTVL.

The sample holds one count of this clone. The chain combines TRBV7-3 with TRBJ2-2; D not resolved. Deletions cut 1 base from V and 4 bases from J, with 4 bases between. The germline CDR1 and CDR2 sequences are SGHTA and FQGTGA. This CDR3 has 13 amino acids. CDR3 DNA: TGTGCCAGCAGCTTAAGGGCCACCGGGGAGCTGTTTTTT. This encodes CASSLRATGELFF.

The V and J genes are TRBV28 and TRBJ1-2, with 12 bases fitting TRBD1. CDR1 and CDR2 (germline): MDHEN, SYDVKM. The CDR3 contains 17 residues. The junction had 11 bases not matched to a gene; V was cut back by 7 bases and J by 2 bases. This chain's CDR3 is CASTSLGTGGFNYGYTF. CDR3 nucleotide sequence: TGTGCCAGCACCTCGCTGGGGACAGGGGGCTTCAACTATGGCTACACCTTC.

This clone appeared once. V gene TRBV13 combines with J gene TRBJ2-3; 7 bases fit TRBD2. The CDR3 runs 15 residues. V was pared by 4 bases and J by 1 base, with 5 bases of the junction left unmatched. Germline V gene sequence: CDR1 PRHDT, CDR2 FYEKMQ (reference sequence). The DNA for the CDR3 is TGTGCCAGCAGCTCTCAGCGGGGCCGCACAGATACGCAGTATTTT. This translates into CASSSQRGRTDTQYF.

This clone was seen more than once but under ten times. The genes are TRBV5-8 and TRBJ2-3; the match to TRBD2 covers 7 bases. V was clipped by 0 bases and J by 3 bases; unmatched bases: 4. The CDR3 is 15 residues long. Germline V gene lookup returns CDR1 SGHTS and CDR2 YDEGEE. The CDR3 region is CASSLGGGGTDTQYF. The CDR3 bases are TGTGCCAGCAGCTTGGGCGGGGGAGGGACAGATACGCAGTATTTT.

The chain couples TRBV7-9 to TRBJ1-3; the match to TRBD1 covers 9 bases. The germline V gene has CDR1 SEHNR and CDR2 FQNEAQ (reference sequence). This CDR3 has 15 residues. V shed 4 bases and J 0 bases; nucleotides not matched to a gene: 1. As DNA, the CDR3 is TGTGCCAGCAGCTGGGGACAGGGCTCTGGAAACACCATATATTTT. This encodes CASSWGQGSGNTIYF.

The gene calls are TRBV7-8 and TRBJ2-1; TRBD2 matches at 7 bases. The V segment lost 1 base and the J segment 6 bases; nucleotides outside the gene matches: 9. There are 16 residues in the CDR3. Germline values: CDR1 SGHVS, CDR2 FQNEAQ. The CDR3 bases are TGTGCCAGCAGCTTAGAGAGGGCTAGCGGAATCAATGAGCAGTTCTTC. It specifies CASSLERASGINEQFF.

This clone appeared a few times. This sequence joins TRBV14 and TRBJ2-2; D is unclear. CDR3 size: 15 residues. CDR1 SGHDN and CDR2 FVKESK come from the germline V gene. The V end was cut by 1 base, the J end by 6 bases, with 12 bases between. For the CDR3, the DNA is TGTGCCAGCAGCCAAGCTTTCCAGGCCTCCGGGGAGCTGTTTTTT. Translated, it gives CASSQAFQASGELFF.

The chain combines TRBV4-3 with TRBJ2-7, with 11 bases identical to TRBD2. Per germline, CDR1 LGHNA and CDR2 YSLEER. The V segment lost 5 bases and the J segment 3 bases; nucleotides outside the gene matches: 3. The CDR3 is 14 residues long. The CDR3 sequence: CASSAGLADYEQYF. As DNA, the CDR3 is TGCGCCAGCAGCGCGGGACTAGCGGACTACGAGCAGTACTTC.

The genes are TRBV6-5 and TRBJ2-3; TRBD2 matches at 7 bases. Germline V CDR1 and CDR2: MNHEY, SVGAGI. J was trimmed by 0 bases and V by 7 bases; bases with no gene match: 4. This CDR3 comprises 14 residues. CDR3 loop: CASTASGSTDTQYF. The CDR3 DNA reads TGTGCCAGCACTGCTAGCGGTAGCACAGATACGCAGTATTTT.

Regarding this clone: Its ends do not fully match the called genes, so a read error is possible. CDR3 nucleotide sequence: TGTGCCAGCAGCCAGAATTCTAACTATGGCTACCCCTTC. Amino acid sequence: CASSQNSNYGYPF. V usage is TRBV7-9 and J usage is TRBJ1-2, with D unclear. This CDR3 contains 13 residues. Germline V lookup: CDR1 SEHNR, CDR2 FQNEAQ (reference sequence).

DNA of the CDR3: TGTGCCAGCAGTATCCGTATCTACGAGCAGTACTTC. This gives the protein CASSIRIYEQYF. The gene calls are TRBV28 and TRBJ2-7; D ambiguous. The CDR3 totals 12 residues. Germline assignment: CDR1 MDHEN and CDR2 SYDVKM. The ends were cut back, 5 bases at V and 3 bases at J, with 8 bases in the middle.

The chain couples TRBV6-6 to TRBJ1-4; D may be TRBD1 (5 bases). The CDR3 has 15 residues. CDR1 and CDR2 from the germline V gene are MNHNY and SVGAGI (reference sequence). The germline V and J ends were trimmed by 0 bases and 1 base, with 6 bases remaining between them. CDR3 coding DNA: TGTGCCAGCAGTTACTCCCAGGGAACTAATGAAAAACTGTTTTTT. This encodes CASSYSQGTNEKLFF.

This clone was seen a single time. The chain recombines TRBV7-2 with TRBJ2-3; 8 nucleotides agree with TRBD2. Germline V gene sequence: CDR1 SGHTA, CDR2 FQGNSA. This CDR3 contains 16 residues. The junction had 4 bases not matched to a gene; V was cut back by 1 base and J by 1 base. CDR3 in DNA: TGTGCCAGCAGCTTAGGTCTAGCGGGCGGCACAGATACGCAGTATTTT. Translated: CASSLGLAGGTDTQYF.

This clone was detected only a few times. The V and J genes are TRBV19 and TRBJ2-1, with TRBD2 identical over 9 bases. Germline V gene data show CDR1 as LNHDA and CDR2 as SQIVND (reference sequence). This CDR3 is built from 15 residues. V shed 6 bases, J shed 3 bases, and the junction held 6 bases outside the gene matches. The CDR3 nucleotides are TGTGCCAGTAGACCGGGACTAGCTATCTACAATGAGCAGTTCTTC. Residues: CASRPGLAIYNEQFF.

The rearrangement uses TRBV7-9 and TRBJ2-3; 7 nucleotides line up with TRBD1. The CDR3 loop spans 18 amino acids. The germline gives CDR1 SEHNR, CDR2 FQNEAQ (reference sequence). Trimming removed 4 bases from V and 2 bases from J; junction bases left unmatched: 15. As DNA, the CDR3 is TGTGCCAGCAGCTCGTACAGGGGATCCGATGAAATCACAGATACGCAGTATTTT. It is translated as CASSSYRGSDEITDTQYF.

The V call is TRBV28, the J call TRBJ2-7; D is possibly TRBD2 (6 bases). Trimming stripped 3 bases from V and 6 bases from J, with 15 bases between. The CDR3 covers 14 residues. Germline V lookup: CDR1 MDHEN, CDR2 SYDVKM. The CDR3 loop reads CASSFTGTPPEQYF. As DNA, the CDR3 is TGTGCCAGCAGTTTTACCGGGACTCCACCCGAGCAGTACTTC.

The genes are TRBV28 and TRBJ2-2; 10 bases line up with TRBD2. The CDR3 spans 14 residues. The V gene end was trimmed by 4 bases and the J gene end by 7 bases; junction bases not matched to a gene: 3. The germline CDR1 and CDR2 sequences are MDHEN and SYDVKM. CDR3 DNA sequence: TGTGCCAGCAGTTCCAGCGGGAGGGGCGGGGAGCTGTTTTTT. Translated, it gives CASSSSGRGGELFF.

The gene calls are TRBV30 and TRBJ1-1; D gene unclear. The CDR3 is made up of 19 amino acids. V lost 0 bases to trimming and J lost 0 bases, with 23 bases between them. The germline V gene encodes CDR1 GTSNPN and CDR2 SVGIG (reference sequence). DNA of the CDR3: TGTGCCTGGAGTGTAAATCCTGCATTCTCCATGACTGTGAACACTGAAGCTTTCTTT. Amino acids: CAWSVNPAFSMTVNTEAFF.

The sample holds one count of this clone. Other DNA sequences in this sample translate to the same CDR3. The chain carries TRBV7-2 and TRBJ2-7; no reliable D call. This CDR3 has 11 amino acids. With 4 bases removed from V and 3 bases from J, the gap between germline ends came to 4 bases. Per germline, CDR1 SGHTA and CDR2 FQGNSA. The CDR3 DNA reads TGTGCCAGCAGCTCACTCTACGAGCAGTACTTC. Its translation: CASSSLYEQYF. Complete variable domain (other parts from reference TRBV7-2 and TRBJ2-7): GAGVSQSPSNKVTEKGKDVELRCDPISGHTALYWYRQSLGQGLEFLIYFQGNSAPDKSGLPSDRFSAERTGGSVSTLTIQRTQQEDSAVYLCASSSLYEQYFGPGTRLTVT.

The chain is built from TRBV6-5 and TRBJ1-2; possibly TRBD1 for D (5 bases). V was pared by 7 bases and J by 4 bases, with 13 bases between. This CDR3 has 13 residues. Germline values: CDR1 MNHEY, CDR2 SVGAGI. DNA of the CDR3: TGTGCCAGCAAACGGGGGGACGGCTATGGCTACACCTTC. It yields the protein CASKRGDGYGYTF.

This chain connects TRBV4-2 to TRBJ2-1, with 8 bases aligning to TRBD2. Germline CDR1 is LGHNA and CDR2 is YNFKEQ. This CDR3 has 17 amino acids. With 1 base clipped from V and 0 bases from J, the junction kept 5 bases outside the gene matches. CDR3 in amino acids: CASSQVLAGLSYNEQFF. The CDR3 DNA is TGTGCCAGCAGCCAAGTTCTAGCGGGCCTCTCCTACAATGAGCAGTTCTTC.

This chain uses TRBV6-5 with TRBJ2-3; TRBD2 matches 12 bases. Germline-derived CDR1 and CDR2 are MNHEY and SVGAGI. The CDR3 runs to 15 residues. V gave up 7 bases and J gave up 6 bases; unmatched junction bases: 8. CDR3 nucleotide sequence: TGTGCCAGCATTCCGCTAACTAGCGGGGGGGATACGCAGTATTTT. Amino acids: CASIPLTSGGDTQYF.

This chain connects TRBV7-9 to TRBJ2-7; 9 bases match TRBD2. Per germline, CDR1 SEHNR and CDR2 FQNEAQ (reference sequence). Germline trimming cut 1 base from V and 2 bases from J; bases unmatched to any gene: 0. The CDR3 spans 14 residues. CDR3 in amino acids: CASSLGTSAYEQYF. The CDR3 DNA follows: TGTGCCAGCAGCTTAGGGACTAGCGCCTACGAGCAGTACTTC.

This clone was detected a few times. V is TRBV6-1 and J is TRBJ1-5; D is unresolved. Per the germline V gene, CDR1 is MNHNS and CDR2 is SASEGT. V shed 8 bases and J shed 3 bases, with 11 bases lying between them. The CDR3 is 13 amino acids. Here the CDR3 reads CASLGQLNQPQHF. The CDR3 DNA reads TGTGCCAGCTTGGGCCAACTCAATCAGCCCCAGCATTTT.